The sequence of this T cell receptor (beta chain) was determined in a study of blood T cell repertoires in COVID-19. About the research overall: The cDNA or gDNA used as material had been derived from T cells, B-cell-depleted T cells, or PBMCs.

The CDR3 is 15 amino acids. Trimming removed 5 bases from V and 8 bases from J; junction bases left unmatched: 8. The germline CDR1 and CDR2 sequences are SGHNT and YENEEA. The protocol was immunoSEQ multiplex PCR, while the TCRdb copy is restricted to in-frame clones and leaves out a portion. The sample includes around 210,000 clones, 70% to 85% of them seen just once. The chain joins TRBV11-3 to TRBJ2-1; 11 nucleotides agree with TRBD2. Material for sequencing was peripheral blood. The sequence came from a human donor in a cohort sampled during active COVID-19. The CDR3 is CASSLRLAGKDEQFF. The CDR3 DNA follows: TGTGCCAGCAGCCTCCGACTAGCGGGAAAGGATGAGCAGTTCTTC. Combining the CDR3 with reference TRBV11-3 and TRBJ2-1 gives the whole variable domain EAGVVQSPRYKIIEKKQPVAFWCNPISGHNTLYWYLQNLGQGPELLIRYENEEAVDDSQLPKDRFSAERLKGVDSTLKIQPAELGDSAVYLCASSLRLAGKDEQFFGPGTRLTVL.